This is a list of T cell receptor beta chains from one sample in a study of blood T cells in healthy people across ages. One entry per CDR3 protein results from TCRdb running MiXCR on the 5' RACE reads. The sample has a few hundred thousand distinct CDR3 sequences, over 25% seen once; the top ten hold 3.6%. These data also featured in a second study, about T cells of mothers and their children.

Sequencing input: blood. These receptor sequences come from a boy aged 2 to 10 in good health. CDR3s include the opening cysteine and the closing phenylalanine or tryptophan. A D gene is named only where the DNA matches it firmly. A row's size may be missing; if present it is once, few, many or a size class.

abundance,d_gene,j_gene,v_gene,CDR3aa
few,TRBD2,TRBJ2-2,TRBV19,CATRETSGITGELFF
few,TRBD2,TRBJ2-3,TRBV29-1,CSALIAGDSTDTQYF
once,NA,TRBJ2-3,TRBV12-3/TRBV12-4,CASSSDRSSTDTQYF
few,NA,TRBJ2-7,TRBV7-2,CASSLRPGREGGLYF
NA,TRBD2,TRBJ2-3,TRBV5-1,CASSSSSDGGTDTQYF
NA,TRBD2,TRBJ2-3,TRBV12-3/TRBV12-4,CAGSLAYTAGEDTQYF
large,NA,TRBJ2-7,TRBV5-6,CASSLASGQPSF
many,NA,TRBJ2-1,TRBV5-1,CASSLALNEQFF
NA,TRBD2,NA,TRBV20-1,CSASRGAGGYNEQFF
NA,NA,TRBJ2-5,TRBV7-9,CASSRSSHRVGETQYF
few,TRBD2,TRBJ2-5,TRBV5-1,CASSFREGQETQYF
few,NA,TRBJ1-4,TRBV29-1,CSVAGQRYEKLFF
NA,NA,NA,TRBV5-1,CASSPDGLYNEQFF
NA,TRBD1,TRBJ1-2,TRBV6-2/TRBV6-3,CASGRGHGYTF
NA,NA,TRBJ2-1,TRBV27,CASSLTGQYNEQFF
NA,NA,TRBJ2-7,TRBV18,CASSPQKPDRLKDEQYF
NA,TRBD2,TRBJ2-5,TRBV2,CASKLALPQETQYF
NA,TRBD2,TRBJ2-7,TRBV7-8,CASRRDYAFYEQYF
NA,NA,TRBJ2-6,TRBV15,CATTTFRLTGANVLTF
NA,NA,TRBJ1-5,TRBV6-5,CASSYSAGDWPQHF
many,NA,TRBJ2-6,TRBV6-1,CASSGPHSGANVLTF
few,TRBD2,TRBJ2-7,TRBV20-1,CSAHSGGLLADPREQYF